This record looks at one TCR beta chain sequence and its context. Its target is not known. The donors, healthy adults who were HIV-negative, had experienced no recent acute infections or vaccinations. This sample was included in a study of shared clonotypes between healthy human individuals. General study points: Non-shared clonotypes had lower generation probabilities than those shared by all four donors.

The CDR3 length is 11 residues. Germline CDR1 and CDR2: KGHSH and LQKENI. V lost 4 bases and J lost 5, with 5 bases in between. Here immunoSEQ multiplex PCR was the method, and the copy in TCRdb shows in-frame clones only, minus some. The table shows more than 500,000 clones, with 90% to 96% occurring only once. The source material was naive CD4+ T cells sorted from blood. Subset meaning: CD45RA+ positively selected. The chain has TRBV18 and TRBJ2-5, with D uncertain. The TCR was taken from a woman in her thirties in good health. This chain's CDR3 is CASSLGETQYF. In nucleotides, the CDR3 is TGTGCCAGCTCACTGGGGGAGACCCAGTACTTC. The variable domain in full, completed from reference TRBV18 and TRBJ2-5, reads NAGVMQNPRHLVRRRGQEARLRCSPMKGHSHVYWYRQLPEEGLKFMVYLQKENIIDESGMPKERFSAEFPKEGPSILRIQQVVRGDSAAYFCASSLGETQYFGPGTRLLVL.